This T cell receptor (beta chain) was profiled in a study of CD8 T cells in ankylosing spondylitis. Study-wide findings and caveats: Typical of ankylosing spondylitis blood, it appeared, was a TCR beta motif of under 10 highly homologous variants. In peripheral blood, disease-linked CD8+ clones occurred at relatively low frequencies. From matched ankylosing spondylitis synovial fluid, disease-linked clones were reportedly recovered at significantly enriched levels. Earlier studies detected some motif variants in reactive arthritis synovial fluid and blood.

Quantitative molecular-barcoded 5'-RACE generated the TCR beta libraries. TCRdb redid the calling of the 5' RACE reads with MiXCR, one entry per CDR3 protein. The data contain around 490,000 distinct CDR3 sequences, roughly 5.2% of them seen just once; the ten biggest clones take up 3% to 4.5%. The CDR3 has 17 amino acids. CDR1 is LGHNA, CDR2 YNFKEQ, per germline. V lost 3 bases and J 9 bases, leaving 21 bases between the germline ends. This clonotype was seen at least ten times. Its antigen is unidentified. Sequenced: blood, either unsorted or a sorted T cell fraction (not recorded which). The chain employs TRBV4-2 and TRBJ1-6; the D gene is possibly TRBD1 (6 bases). This TCR derives from a male donor with ankylosing spondylitis. In DNA form, the CDR3 reads TGTGCCAGCAGCCAGGATCGATATACAGGGTTCGGTTCACCCCTCCACTTT. Translation gives CASSQDRYTGFGSPLHF.